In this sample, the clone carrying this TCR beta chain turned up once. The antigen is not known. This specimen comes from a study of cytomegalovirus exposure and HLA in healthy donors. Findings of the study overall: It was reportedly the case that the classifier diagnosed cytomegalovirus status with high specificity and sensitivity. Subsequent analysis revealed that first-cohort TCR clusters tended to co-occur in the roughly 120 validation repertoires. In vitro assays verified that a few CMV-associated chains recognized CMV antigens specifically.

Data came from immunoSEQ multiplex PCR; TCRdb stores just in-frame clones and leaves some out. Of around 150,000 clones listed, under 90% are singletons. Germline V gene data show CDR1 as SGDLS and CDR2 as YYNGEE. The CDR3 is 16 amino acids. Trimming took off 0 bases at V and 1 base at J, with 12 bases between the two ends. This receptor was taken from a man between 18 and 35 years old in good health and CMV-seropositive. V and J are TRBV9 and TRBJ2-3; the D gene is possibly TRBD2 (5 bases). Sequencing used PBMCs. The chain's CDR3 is CASSVGASWGTDTQYF. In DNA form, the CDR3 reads TGTGCCAGCAGCGTAGGAGCTAGCTGGGGCACAGATACGCAGTATTTT.